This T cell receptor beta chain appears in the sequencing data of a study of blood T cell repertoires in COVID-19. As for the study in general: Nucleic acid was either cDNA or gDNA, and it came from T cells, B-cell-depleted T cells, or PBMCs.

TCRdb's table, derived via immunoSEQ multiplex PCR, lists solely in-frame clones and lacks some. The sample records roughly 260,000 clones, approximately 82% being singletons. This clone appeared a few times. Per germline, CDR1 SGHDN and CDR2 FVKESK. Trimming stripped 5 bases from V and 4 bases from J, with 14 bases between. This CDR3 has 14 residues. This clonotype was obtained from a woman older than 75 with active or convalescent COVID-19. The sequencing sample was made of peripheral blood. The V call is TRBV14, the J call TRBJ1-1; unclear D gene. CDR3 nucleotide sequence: TGTGCCAGCAGCAAAAATCTCGCGGGCACTGAAGCTTTCTTT. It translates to CASSKNLAGTEAFF.